This TCR beta chain was sequenced during a study of cytomegalovirus exposure and HLA in healthy donors. This clone was counted once. While the first cohort had some 700 subjects, the donors belonged to the separate validation cohort of about 120 subjects. The method was immunoSEQ multiplex PCR; TCRdb's version includes in-frame clones alone and lacks a portion of them. Found here are more than 35,000 clones, 85% to 95% of them singletons; the top ten hold approximately 3.2%. The CDR3 has 16 residues. Germline CDR1 is SQVTM and CDR2 is ANQGSEA. V shed 1 base and J 0 bases; nucleotides not matched to a gene: 8.

This rearrangement joins TRBV29-1 to TRBJ2-5, with 7 bases fitting TRBD1. This clonotype was obtained from a man in his late teens or twenties in good health and CMV-seronegative. Sequencing used PBMCs. The CDR3 nucleotides read TGCAGCGTTGAAGCCGGGACAGACTACTACCAAGAGACCCAGTACTTC. This sequence encodes CSVEAGTDYYQETQYF. Filled out from reference TRBV29-1 and TRBJ2-5, the complete variable domain reads SAVISQKPSRDICQRGTSLTIQCQVDSQVTMMFWYRQQPGQSLTLIATANQGSEATYESGFVIDKFPISRPNLTFSTLTVSNMSPEDSSIYLCSVEAGTDYYQETQYFGPGTRLLVL.